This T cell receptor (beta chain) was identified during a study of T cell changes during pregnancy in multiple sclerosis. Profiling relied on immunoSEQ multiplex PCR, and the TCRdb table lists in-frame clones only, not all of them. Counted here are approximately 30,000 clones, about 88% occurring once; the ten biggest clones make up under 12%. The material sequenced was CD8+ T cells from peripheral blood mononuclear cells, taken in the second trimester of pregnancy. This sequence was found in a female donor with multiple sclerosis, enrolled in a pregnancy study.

CDR3 region: CASSLPPPGQGAYEQYF. CDR3 nucleotide sequence: TGTGCCAGCAGTTTACCACCTCCGGGACAGGGGGCTTACGAGCAGTACTTC. This chain joins TRBV28 and TRBJ2-7; 12 nucleotides line up with TRBD1. V dropped 2 bases and J dropped 4; count of bases not matched to a gene: 9. CDR1 is MDHEN and CDR2 is SYDVKM in the germline V gene. The CDR3 runs to 17 residues.